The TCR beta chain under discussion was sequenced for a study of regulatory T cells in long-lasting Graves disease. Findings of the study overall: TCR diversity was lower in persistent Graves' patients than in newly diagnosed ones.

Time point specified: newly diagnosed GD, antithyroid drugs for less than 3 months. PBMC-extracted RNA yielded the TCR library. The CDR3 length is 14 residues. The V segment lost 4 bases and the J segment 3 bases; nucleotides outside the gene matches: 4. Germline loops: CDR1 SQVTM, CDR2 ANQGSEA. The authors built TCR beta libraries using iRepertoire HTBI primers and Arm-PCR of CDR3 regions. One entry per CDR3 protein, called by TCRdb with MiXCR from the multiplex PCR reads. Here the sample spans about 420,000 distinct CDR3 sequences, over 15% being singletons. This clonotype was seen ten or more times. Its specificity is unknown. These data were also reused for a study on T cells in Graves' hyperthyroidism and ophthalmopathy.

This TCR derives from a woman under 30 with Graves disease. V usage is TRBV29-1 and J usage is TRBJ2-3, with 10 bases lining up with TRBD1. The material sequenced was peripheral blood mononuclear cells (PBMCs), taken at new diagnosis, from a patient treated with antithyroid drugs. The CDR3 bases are TGCAGCGTTGCCGGGACAGGGGTTACAGATACGCAGTATTTT. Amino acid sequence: CSVAGTGVTDTQYF.